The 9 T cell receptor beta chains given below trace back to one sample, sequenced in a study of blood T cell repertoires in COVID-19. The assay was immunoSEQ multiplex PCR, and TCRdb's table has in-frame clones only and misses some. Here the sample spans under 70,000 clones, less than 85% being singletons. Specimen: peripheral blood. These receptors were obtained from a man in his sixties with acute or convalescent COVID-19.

The CDR3 spells CASSLRVVAGGRTYGYTF. CDR3 in DNA: TGTGCCAGCAGCTTGAGGGTTGTAGCAGGGGGCAGGACCTATGGCTACACCTTC. This sequence joins TRBV5-4 and TRBJ1-2; 8 bases line up with TRBD1. Trimming removed 1 base from V and 4 bases from J; junction bases left unmatched: 15. The CDR3 runs 18 residues. Germline V gene data show CDR1 as SGHNT and CDR2 as YYREEE (reference sequence).

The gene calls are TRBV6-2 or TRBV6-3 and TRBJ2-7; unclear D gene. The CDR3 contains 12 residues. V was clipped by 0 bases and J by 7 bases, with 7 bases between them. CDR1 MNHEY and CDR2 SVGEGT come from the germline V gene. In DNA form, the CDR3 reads TGTGCCAGCAGTTACTCGTTCGGTGAGCAGTACTTC. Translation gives CASSYSFGEQYF.

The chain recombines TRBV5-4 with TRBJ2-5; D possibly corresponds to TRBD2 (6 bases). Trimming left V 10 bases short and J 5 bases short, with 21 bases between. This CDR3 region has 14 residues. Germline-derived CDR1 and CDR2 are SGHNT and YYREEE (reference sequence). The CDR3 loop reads CAGQPGLGLETQYF. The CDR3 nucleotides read TGTGCCGGTCAGCCGGGACTCGGCCTGGAGACCCAGTACTTC.

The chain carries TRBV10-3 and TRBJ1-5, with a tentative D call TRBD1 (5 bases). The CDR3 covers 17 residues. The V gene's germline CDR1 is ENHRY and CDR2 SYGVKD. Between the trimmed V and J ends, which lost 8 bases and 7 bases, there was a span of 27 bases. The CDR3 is CAISDGRSDPRGQPQHF. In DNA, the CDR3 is TGTGCCATCTCGGACGGTCGATCAGACCCCCGGGGGCAGCCCCAGCATTTT.

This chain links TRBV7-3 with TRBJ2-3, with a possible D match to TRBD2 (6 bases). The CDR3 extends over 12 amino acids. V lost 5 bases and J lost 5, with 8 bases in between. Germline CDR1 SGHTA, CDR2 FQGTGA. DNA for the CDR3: TGTGCCAGCAGCATTAGCGGAGATACGCAGTATTTT. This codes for CASSISGDTQYF.

The CDR3 DNA sequence: TGCGCCAGCAGCCAGAGCCCCCTAGCTGCCAAAAACATTCAGTACTTC. Protein product: CASSQSPLAAKNIQYF. The chain couples TRBV4-1 to TRBJ2-4; D perhaps matches TRBD2 (5 bases). V lost 3 bases and J lost 1, with 13 bases in between. Germline CDR1 and CDR2: MGHRA and YSYEKL. CDR3 length: 16 residues.

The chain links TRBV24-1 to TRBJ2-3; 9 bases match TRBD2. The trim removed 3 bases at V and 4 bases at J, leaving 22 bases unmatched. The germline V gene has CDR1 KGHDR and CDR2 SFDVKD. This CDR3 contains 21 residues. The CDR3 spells CATSDPNMRGLAGGGPDTQYF. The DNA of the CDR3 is TGTGCCACCAGTGATCCGAATATGAGGGGACTAGCAGGGGGTGGCCCAGATACGCAGTATTTT.

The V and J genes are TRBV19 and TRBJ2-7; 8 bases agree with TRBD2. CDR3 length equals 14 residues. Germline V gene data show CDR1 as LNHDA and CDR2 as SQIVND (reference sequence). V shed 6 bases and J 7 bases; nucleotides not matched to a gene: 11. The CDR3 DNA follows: TGTGCCAGTAGACAAAGCGGGAGCTTGGGTGAGCAGTACTTC. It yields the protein CASRQSGSLGEQYF. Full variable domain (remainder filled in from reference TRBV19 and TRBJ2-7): DGGITQSPKYLFRKEGQNVTLSCEQNLNHDAMYWYRQDPGQGLRLIYYSQIVNDFQKGDIAEGYSVSREKKESFPLTVTSAQKNPTAFYLCASRQSGSLGEQYFGPGTRLTVT.

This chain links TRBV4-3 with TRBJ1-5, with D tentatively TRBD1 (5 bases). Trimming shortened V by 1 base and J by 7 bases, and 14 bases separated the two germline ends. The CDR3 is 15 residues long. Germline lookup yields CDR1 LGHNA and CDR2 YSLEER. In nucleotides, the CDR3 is TGCGCCAGCAGCCAAGTCCTCCAGGGAGGGCAGCCCCAGCATTTT. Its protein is CASSQVLQGGQPQHF.